This entry is about one TCR beta chain. The antigen is undetermined. TCRdb reprocessed the 5' RACE reads; each CDR3 protein has one entry and no DNA is given. This table lists 400,000 to 450,000 distinct CDR3 sequences. The CDR3 length is 12 residues. This specimen belongs to a study of T cells expressing NK-cell markers. Broader study findings: About 6 donors had dominant NKG2C+ clonotypes that comprised roughly 1.0-8% of their CD8+ T cells.

This TCR came from a woman between 18 and 75 years old in good health. Input material: blood T cells: a sorted CD56 or NKG2C T cell subset, CD4+ or CD8+ T cells, or bulk PBMC T cells (not recorded which). J is TRBJ1-2 and V is TRBV12-3 or TRBV12-4. The CDR3 is CASSPRRVGYTF.